This paragraph reports one TCR beta chain. The source of the sample is a study of T cell clones after liver transplantation. Assay used: immunoSEQ multiplex PCR; TCRdb lists only in-frame clones, some missing. In the table there are 50,000 to 60,000 clones, 70% of which are singletons. Trimming pared 4 bases from V and 6 bases from J, leaving 13 bases between. Germline CDR1 MDHEN, CDR2 SYDVKM. CDR3 length equals 15 residues. The specimen comprised CD4+ T cells from blood, sampled at the approximately 16-month timepoint. This clonotype was obtained from a human patient who received a liver transplant. The graft donor may be the source of some T cells. The chain employs TRBV28 and TRBJ1-6; tentatively, D is TRBD1 (5 bases). The chain's CDR3 is CASSSGIGVNSPLHF. The CDR3 region has the DNA TGTGCCAGCAGTTCTGGGATAGGGGTTAATTCACCCCTCCACTTT.